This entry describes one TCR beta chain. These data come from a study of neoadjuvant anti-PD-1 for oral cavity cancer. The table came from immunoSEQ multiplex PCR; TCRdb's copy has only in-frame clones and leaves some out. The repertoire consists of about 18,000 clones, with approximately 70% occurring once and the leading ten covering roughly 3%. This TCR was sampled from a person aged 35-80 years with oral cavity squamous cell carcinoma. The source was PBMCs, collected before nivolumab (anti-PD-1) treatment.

Here the CDR3 DNA reads TGTGCCAGCAGCTTCCTCAGTGGCGAGCAGTACTTC. Protein product: CASSFLSGEQYF. J is TRBJ2-7 and V is TRBV13; no definite D call. This CDR3 comprises 12 residues. Trimming left V 3 bases short and J 6 bases short, with 9 bases between. Germline V gene data show CDR1 as PRHDT and CDR2 as FYEKMQ (reference sequence).